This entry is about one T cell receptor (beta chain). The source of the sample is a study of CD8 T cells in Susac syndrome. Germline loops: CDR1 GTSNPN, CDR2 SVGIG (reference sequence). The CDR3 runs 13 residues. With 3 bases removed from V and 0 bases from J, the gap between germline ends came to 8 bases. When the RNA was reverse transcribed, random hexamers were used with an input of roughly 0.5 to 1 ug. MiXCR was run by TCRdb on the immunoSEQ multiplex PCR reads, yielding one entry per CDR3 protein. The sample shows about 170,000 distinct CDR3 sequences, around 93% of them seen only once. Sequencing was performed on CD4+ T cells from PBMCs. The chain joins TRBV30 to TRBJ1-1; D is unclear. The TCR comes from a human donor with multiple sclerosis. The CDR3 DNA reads TGTGCCTGGAGGGTGGAATTGAACACTGAAGCTTTCTTT. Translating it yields CAWRVELNTEAFF.